A selection of T cell receptor beta chains follows, all from one sample in a study of cytomegalovirus exposure and HLA in healthy donors. The protocol was immunoSEQ multiplex PCR, while the TCRdb copy is restricted to in-frame clones and leaves out a portion. The table has roughly 70,000 clones, roughly 70% seen once. The sequenced material came from PBMCs. The receptor set was obtained from a male donor in good health and CMV-seropositive. The conserved cysteine and the conserved F or W are not part of the CDR3 here.

>TRBV12-2
ASRFRTGANEKLF
>TRBV9
ASSVVQGGTGELF
>TRBV6-1
ASSVTGINYGYT
>TRBV6-5
ASRTQGNTEAF
>TRBV10-3
AISEQGGEGNQPQH
>TRBV11-2
ASSLGTGNQPQH
>TRBV6-5
ASSYSIAGGRNEQF
>TRBV7-6
ASSLGLAGSNEQF
>TRBV19
ASSVRQGLTMNTEAF
>TRBV6-5
ASNPRGQGQPQH
>TRBV9
ASSPDSRTEAF
>TRBV25-1
ASSGTSGIDEQY
>TRBV18
ASSPSGTDTGELF
>TRBV5-6
ASSSPGATNEKLF
>TRBV7-2
ASSPQAGGLDTQY
>TRBV29-1
SVGGASGTYEQY
>TRBV5-8
ASSLARGQADTQY
>TRBV5-1
ASSSGGGAKNIQY
>TRBV5-8
ASSWTGFVQETQY
>TRBV5-4
ASSLKGLAGGPDTGELF
>TRBV6-1
ASSEVGGINQPQH
>TRBV14
ASSRRQGGNTIY
>TRBV6-5
ASSSREAGGYEQY
>TRBV4-2
ASSQDIASLAGEVTQY
>TRBV5-4
ASSYRDGNSPLH
>TRBV11-2
ASSPSIAGVAYEQY
>TRBV11-2
ASSFNLESSYEQY
>TRBV7-9
ASSLVQAPSSYNEQF
>TRBV2
ASRDTGLTRTDTQY
>TRBV30
AWSAGGSYNEQF
>TRBV19
ASSSTQGIYSNQPQH
>TRBV2
ASRSDRGTGELF
>TRBV9
ASSARRGAAEAF
>TRBV7-2
ASSLDGGFNYGYT
>TRBV11-3
ASSLSHYEQY
>TRBV19
ASKGKIYGYT
>TRBV15
ATSRVPGTHSYEQY
>TRBV6-1
ASSFTGEASYEQY
>TRBV5-6
ASSPSVQGNPYEQY
>TRBV4-1
ASSHPTTGETYEQY
>TRBV7-9
ASSVTGSGNTIY
>TRBV10-3
AISDWGRGQDYGYT
>TRBV7-9
SSSRNPQGANEKLF
>TRBV5-1
ASSIGQQETQY
>TRBV5-4
ASSLPLAGVNNEQF
>TRBV13
ASSHRPGTGYRFSYKQY
>TRBV11-1
ASSRGQRSYEQY
>TRBV5-1
ASSPQGEGYGYT
>TRBV7-3
ASSRDRDNEQF
>TRBV5-1
ASSRPGQKNYEQY
>TRBV19
ASNQGDGSGEQY
>TRBV7-3
ASSLASSYEQY
>TRBV27
ASSRNLDRAGGYT
>TRBV29-1
SVENQREFTDTQY
>TRBV5-6
ASSSTGGHGYEQF
>TRBV12-5
ASGLVTSGSSETQY
>TRBV19
ASSIGLVSYEQY
>TRBV30
AWSGGGSYEQY
>TRBV11-2
ASSLGEGGTDTQY